Each of the 5 T cell receptor beta chains below was sequenced from the same sample in a study of blood T cell repertoires in COVID-19. Here immunoSEQ multiplex PCR was the method, and the copy in TCRdb shows in-frame clones only, minus some. This sample carries a few hundred thousand clones, 88% of them seen once, and the ten largest clones take about 4%. Input material: peripheral blood. The receptors here all came from a man aged 55 to 69 who had recovered from COVID-19.

This clone has a handful of counts. The chain links TRBV3-1 (or the pseudogene TRBV3-2) to TRBJ2-7; 10 bases agree with TRBD1. The V segment lost 0 bases and the J segment 5 bases; nucleotides outside the gene matches: 4. The CDR3 has 15 residues. The V gene's germline CDR1 is LGHDT and CDR2 YNNKEL (reference sequence). DNA for the CDR3: TGTGCCAGCAGCCAAGATGGGACAGGGGTTAACGAGCAGTACTTC. It yields the protein CASSQDGTGVNEQYF.

The gene calls are TRBV5-1 and TRBJ2-7, with 9 bases aligning to TRBD2. From germline, CDR1 is SGHRS and CDR2 YFSETQ. The CDR3 contains 13 residues. Trimming at V came to 9 bases and at J to 6 bases, leaving 10 bases not matched to a gene. CDR3 sequence: CATRGGEGSEQYF. CDR3 coding DNA: TGCGCCACGCGGGGGGGCGAGGGAAGCGAGCAGTACTTC.

The CDR3 nucleotides read TGTGCCAGCAGCTTGGACAGGGAGACCCAGTACTTC. Encoded protein: CASSLDRETQYF. The chain joins TRBV5-4 to TRBJ2-5, with D perhaps matching TRBD1 (5 bases). V lost 0 bases to trimming and J lost 5 bases, with 5 bases between them. CDR3 length: 12 residues. Germline V CDR1 and CDR2: SGHNT, YYREEE (reference sequence).

The chain joins TRBV18 to TRBJ1-5, with 7 bases aligning to TRBD1. The CDR3 runs 15 residues. Germline CDR1 is KGHSH and CDR2 is LQKENI. Trimming removed 2 bases from V and 6 bases from J; junction bases left unmatched: 7. CDR3 DNA sequence: TGTGCCAGCTCACCAATGACAGGGCAAACTCAGCCCCAGCATTTT. As protein: CASSPMTGQTQPQHF.

The gene calls are TRBV24-1 and TRBJ2-1; TRBD1 agrees at 8 bases. The germline V gene encodes CDR1 KGHDR and CDR2 SFDVKD. J lost 4 bases, V lost 1 base, and 8 bases had no gene match. The CDR3 length is 17 residues. CDR3 bases: TGTGCCACCAGTGATTTCCCTCGACAGGGGACTTACAATGAGCAGTTCTTC. Translated: CATSDFPRQGTYNEQFF.